Listed here are 13 T cell receptor beta chains from one sample, sequenced in a study of blood T cell repertoires in COVID-19. Generated by immunoSEQ multiplex PCR, the TCRdb table keeps only in-frame clones and is missing some. The data contain 45,000 to 65,000 clones, 82% of them singletons. Sequenced material: peripheral blood. Every receptor here comes from a man aged 55 to 70 with acute or convalescent COVID-19.

This sequence joins TRBV12-3 or TRBV12-4 and TRBJ2-3, with D perhaps matching TRBD1 (6 bases). The CDR3 runs to 12 residues. Trimming removed 6 bases at V and 6 bases at J, with 10 bases between. CDR3: CASRVGGDTQYF. The CDR3 DNA follows: TGTGCCAGCAGAGTTGGGGGCGATACGCAGTATTTT.

The chain has TRBV24-1 and TRBJ1-5, with D possibly being TRBD1 (5 bases). Germline CDR1 reads KGHDR; CDR2 reads SFDVKD. This CDR3 has 14 residues. V gave up 5 bases and J gave up 4 bases, with 11 bases separating them. The CDR3 is CATSGQLANQPQHF. CDR3 sequence (DNA): TGTGCCACCAGTGGACAGTTAGCAAATCAGCCCCAGCATTTT.

The count of this clone is one. The chain uses TRBV18 and TRBJ2-3; D may be TRBD1 (6 bases). Between the trimmed V and J ends, which lost 3 bases and 4 bases, there was a span of 17 bases. The CDR3 is 16 amino acids. CDR1 is KGHSH and CDR2 is LQKENI in the germline V gene. In nucleotides, the CDR3 is TGTGCCAGCTCACCCATTCTGGGGGCCTACGCAGATACGCAGTATTTT. Translation: CASSPILGAYADTQYF. The full variable domain, rest sourced from reference TRBV18 and TRBJ2-3, is NAGVMQNPRHLVRRRGQEARLRCSPMKGHSHVYWYRQLPEEGLKFMVYLQKENIIDESGMPKERFSAEFPKEGPSILRIQQVVRGDSAAYFCASSPILGAYADTQYFGPGTRLTVL.

Only one count was recorded for this clone. This chain links TRBV7-2 with TRBJ1-1; unclear D gene. The germline CDR1 and CDR2 sequences are SGHTA and FQGNSA. The CDR3 loop spans 14 amino acids. V shed 2 bases and J shed 0 bases, with 7 bases lying between them. The chain's CDR3 is CASSLSGMNTEAFF. CDR3 nucleotides: TGTGCCAGCAGCTTATCAGGTATGAACACTGAAGCTTTCTTT.

This clone occurred a few times. The CDR3 DNA follows: TGTGCCAGCAGCGTAGGGGCAGGGGGCAACTATGGCTACACCTTC. As protein: CASSVGAGGNYGYTF. The chain links TRBV9 to TRBJ1-2; 8 nucleotides match TRBD1. There are 15 residues in the CDR3. Germline V lookup: CDR1 SGDLS, CDR2 YYNGEE. Germline trimming cut 0 bases from V and 2 bases from J; bases unmatched to any gene: 3.

This clone showed up just once. CDR3 region: CASSRRSGRNEQFF. The CDR3 DNA reads TGTGCCAGCAGTCGGAGGTCCGGGCGAAATGAGCAGTTCTTC. This chain joins TRBV5-6 and TRBJ2-1; a weak D match, TRBD2 (5 bases). Germline loops: CDR1 SGHDT, CDR2 YYEEEE. With 5 bases removed from V and 7 bases from J, the gap between germline ends came to 16 bases. This CDR3 has 14 amino acids.

The chain employs TRBV5-4 and TRBJ2-2, with TRBD2 matching over 7 bases. The CDR3 loop spans 16 amino acids. V shed 0 bases, J shed 4 bases, and the junction held 6 bases outside the gene matches. Germline V gives CDR1 SGHNT, CDR2 YYREEE (reference sequence). CDR3: CASSLGLAAATGELFF. CDR3 nucleotides: TGTGCCAGCAGCTTGGGTCTAGCGGCGGCCACCGGGGAGCTGTTTTTT. The whole variable domain, remainder taken from reference TRBV5-4 and TRBJ2-2, is ETGVTQSPTHLIKTRGQQVTLRCSSQSGHNTVSWYQQALGQGPQFIFQYYREEENGRGNFPPRFSGLQFPNYSSELNVNALELDDSALYLCASSLGLAAATGELFFGEGSRLTVL.

The CDR3 spells CASSLGPGGSSEQFF. DNA for the CDR3: TGTGCCAGCAGCTTGGGTCCCGGGGGATCGAGTGAGCAGTTCTTC. This rearrangement joins TRBV5-6 to TRBJ2-1, with D possibly matching TRBD2 (6 bases). Germline V gene lookup returns CDR1 SGHDT and CDR2 YYEEEE. V lost 0 bases to trimming and J lost 9 bases, with 16 bases between them. The CDR3 extends over 15 amino acids.

J is TRBJ1-2 and V is TRBV4-1; the D gene is possibly TRBD1 (6 bases). Germline V lookup: CDR1 MGHRA, CDR2 YSYEKL. V dropped 0 bases and J dropped 7 bases, with 15 bases sitting between them. CDR3 length: 15 amino acids. CDR3 protein: CASSQDTQGSGGYTF. The CDR3 DNA reads TGCGCCAGCAGCCAAGACACACAGGGCTCGGGTGGCTACACCTTC.

The rearrangement uses TRBV7-9 and TRBJ1-4; D ambiguous. V lost 5 bases to trimming and J lost 0 bases, with 16 bases between them. The CDR3 loop spans 17 amino acids. In germline, CDR1 is SEHNR, CDR2 FQNEAQ (reference sequence). CDR3 residues: CASSLGTSSSTNEKLFF. The CDR3 nucleotides are TGTGCCAGCAGCCTAGGAACTTCCTCTTCAACTAATGAAAAACTGTTTTTT.

V is TRBV5-1 and J is TRBJ2-5; TRBD1 matches 10 bases. Trimming cost V 0 bases and J 2 bases; bases outside gene matches: 4. The CDR3 extends over 16 amino acids. Per germline, CDR1 SGHRS and CDR2 YFSETQ. The CDR3 DNA reads as TGCGCCAGCAGCTTGGCCAGGGACAGGGGACAAGAGACCCAGTACTTC. Amino acid sequence: CASSLARDRGQETQYF.

This chain connects TRBV14 to TRBJ2-2, with D unclear. Looked up from germline, CDR1 is SGHDN and CDR2 is FVKESK. The germline V and J ends were trimmed by 0 bases and 6 bases, with 5 bases remaining between them. The CDR3 is made up of 13 amino acids. The CDR3 coding sequence is TGTGCCAGCAGCCAAGATCTCGCCGGGGAGCTGTTTTTT. Its translation is CASSQDLAGELFF.

V gene TRBV2 combines with J gene TRBJ1-1, with D perhaps TRBD1 (5 bases). Per the germline V gene, CDR1 is SNHLY and CDR2 is FYNNEI. The CDR3 runs 14 residues. V was shortened by 6 bases and J by 1 base, with 12 bases between the two germline ends. Here the CDR3 reads CASSLRQRNTEAFF. The CDR3 DNA reads as TGTGCCAGCAGCCTCAGACAGAGGAACACTGAAGCTTTCTTT.